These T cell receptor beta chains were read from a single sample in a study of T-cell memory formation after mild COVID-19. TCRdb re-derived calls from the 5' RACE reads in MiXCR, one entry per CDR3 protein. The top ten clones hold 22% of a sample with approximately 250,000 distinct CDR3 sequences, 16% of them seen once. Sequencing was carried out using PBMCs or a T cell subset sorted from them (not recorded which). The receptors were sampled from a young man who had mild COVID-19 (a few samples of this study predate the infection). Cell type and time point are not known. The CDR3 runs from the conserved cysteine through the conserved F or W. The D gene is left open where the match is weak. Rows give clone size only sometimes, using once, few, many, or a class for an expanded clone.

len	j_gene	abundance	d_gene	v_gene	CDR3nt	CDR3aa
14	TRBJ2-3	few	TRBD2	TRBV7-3	TGTGCCAGCAGCCCCGGGAGGATTACGGATACGCAGTATTTT	CASSPGRITDTQYF
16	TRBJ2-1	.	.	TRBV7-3	TGTGCCAGCAGCCCTAGGGAACAGTCGGGGTACAATGAGCAGTTCTTC	CASSPREQSGYNEQFF
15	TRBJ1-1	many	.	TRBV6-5	TGTGCCAGCAGTTACTCGAGGCGGCCGAACACTGAAGCTTTCTTT	CASSYSRRPNTEAFF
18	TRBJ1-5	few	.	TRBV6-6	TGTGCCAGCAGTTACTCGGACCTAGCCGACAGGCGGAATCAGCCCCAGCATTTT	CASSYSDLADRRNQPQHF
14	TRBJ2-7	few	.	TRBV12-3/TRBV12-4	TGTGCCAGCAGTCTCTCACCGGGACACTACGAGCAGTACTTC	CASSLSPGHYEQYF
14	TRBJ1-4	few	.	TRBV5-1	TGCGCCAGCAGTTCGGGGGAGGCGGATGAAAAACTGTTTTTT	CASSSGEADEKLFF
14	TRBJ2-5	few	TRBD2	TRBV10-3	TGTGCCATCAGTGGAGCGGGAGCCCAAGCGACCCAGTACTTC	CAISGAGAQATQYF
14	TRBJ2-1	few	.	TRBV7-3	TGTGCCAGCAGCTTAGGGGACGGTTACAATGAGCAGTTCTTC	CASSLGDGYNEQFF
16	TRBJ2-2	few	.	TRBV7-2	TGTGCCAGCAGCAGCTCTCGCGCAGTCAGCACCGGGGAGCTGTTTTTT	CASSSSRAVSTGELFF
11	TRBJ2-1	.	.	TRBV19	TGTGCCAGTAGTGGTTGGGATGAGCAGTTCTTC	CASSGWDEQFF
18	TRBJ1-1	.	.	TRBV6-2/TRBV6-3	TGTGCCAGCAGTTACTCCACAGTGCTGGACGTCGGAAAGTCGCGGGCTTTCTTT	CASSYSTVLDVGKSRAFF
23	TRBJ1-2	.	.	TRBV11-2	TGTGCCAGCAGCTTAGTTTTTATCGGTTGTCAGCCTGCTTCCCAATACCCCAACTATGGCTACACCTTC	CASSLVFIGCQPASQYPNYGYTF
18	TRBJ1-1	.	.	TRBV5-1	TGCGCCAGCAGACAGAGAAGACAGGCCGAGTACGAGAACACTGAAGCTTTCTTT	CASRQRRQAEYENTEAFF
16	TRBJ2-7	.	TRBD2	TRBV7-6	TGTGCCAGCAGCTTAGCTCGTCCGGGGGGAAAATACGAGCAGTACTTC	CASSLARPGGKYEQYF
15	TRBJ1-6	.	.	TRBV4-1	TGCGCCAGCAGCCGAGAGGCAGGGGTGAATTCACCCCTCCACTTT	CASSREAGVNSPLHF
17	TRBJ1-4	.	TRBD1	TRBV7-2	TGTGCCAGCAGCTTAGCACCAGGACAGGGCCTTAATGAAAAACTGTTTTTT	CASSLAPGQGLNEKLFF
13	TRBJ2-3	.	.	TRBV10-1	TGCGCCAGCAGGAACCGGGCCTCAGATACGCAGTATTTT	CASRNRASDTQYF
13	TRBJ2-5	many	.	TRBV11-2	TGTGCCAGCAGCTTTTCCGGGCAAGAGACCCAGTACTTC	CASSFSGQETQYF
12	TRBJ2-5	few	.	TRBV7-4	TGTGCCAGCAGCTTAGTTATGGAGACCCAGTACTTC	CASSLVMETQYF
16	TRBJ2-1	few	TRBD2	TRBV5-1	TGCGCCAGCAGCTCCGGAGCGGGGGGCGGTTACAATGAGCAGTTCTTC	CASSSGAGGGYNEQFF
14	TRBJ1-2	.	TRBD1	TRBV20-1	TGCAGTGCGGCCCCGACAGGGGGCGTCTATGGCTACACCTTC	CSAAPTGGVYGYTF
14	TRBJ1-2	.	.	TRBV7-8	TGTGCCAGCAGCTTAAGTGCCAGAAACTATGGCTACACCTTC	CASSLSARNYGYTF
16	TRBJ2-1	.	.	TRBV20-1	TGCAGTGCTAGTCCGGGATTGGGGGGACCCTACAATGAGCAGTTCTTC	CSASPGLGGPYNEQFF
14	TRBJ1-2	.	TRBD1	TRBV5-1	TGCGCCAGCAGGATCCCGGGACAGGGCGGTGGCTACACCTTC	CASRIPGQGGGYTF
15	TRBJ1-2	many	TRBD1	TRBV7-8	TGTGCCAGCAGCTCAGGGGACAGGGCTAGTTACGGCTACACCTTC	CASSSGDRASYGYTF
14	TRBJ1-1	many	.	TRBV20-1	TGCAGTGCGCGAATGGGGCACAGGGACACTGAAGCTTTCTTT	CSARMGHRDTEAFF
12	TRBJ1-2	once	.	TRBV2	TGTGCCAGCAGGGGGGACGAGTATGGCTACACCTTC	CASRGDEYGYTF
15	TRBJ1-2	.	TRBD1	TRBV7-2	TGTGCCAGCAGCTCCGGACAGGGGACATTCTATGGCTACACCTTC	CASSSGQGTFYGYTF
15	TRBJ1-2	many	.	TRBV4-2	TGTGCCAGCAGCTCTAACCCGGGACCGGGACATGGCTACACCTTC	CASSSNPGPGHGYTF
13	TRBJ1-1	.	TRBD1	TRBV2	TGTGCCAGCAGTGGGACAGGGGTCACTGAAGCTTTCTTT	CASSGTGVTEAFF
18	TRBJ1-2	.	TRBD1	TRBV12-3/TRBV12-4	TGTGCCAGCAGTTTAGCAGGTGGGGGAACAGGGGGCTACTATGGCTACACCTTC	CASSLAGGGTGGYYGYTF
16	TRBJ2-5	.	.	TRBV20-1	TGCAGTGCTACAGGTTCAGAGGGGTCTTTCCAAGAGACCCAGTACTTC	CSATGSEGSFQETQYF
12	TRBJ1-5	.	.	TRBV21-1	TGTGCCTCCAAAGGGGCAGGGCAGCCCCAGCATTTT	CASKGAGQPQHF
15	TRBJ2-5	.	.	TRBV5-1	TGCGCCAGCAGCTTGGAAGGAACGAGACAAGAGACCCAGTACTTC	CASSLEGTRQETQYF
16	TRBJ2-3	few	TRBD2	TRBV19	TGTGCCAGTAGTCCTTTGCGGGGGGCAAGCACAGATACGCAGTATTTT	CASSPLRGASTDTQYF
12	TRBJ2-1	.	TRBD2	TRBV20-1	TGCAGTGGGCTAGCGGGTTACAATGAGCAGTTCTTC	CSGLAGYNEQFF
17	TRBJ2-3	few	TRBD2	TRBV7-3	TGTGCCAGCAGCCCGGTCGGTCTAGCGGGGACCACAGATACGCAGTATTTT	CASSPVGLAGTTDTQYF
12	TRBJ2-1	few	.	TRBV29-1	TGCAGCGTTGTAGAATACTACAATGAGCAGTTCTTC	CSVVEYYNEQFF
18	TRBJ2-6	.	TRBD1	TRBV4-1	TGCGCCAGCAGCATTACAGGGGAAGCGCTTCTTGGGGCCAACGTCCTGACTTTC	CASSITGEALLGANVLTF
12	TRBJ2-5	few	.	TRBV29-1	TGCAGCGTTGATTGGTACCAAGAGACCCAGTACTTC	CSVDWYQETQYF
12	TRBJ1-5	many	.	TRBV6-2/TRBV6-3	TGTGCCAGCAGTTCGGGGGCCGCGGGGACGCATTTT	CASSSGAAGTHF